The 25 T cell receptor beta chains presented below share a single source sample, sequenced in a study of T cells after somatic rescue of genetic block. TCRdb's table, derived via immunoSEQ multiplex PCR, lists solely in-frame clones and lacks some. The sample yields fewer than 15,000 clones, approximately 75% seen once. Sequencing was done on a sample of peripheral blood mononuclear cells (PBMCs). The receptor set was obtained from a boy aged 10-17 years.

This clone was recorded a few times. The chain recombines TRBV5-6 with TRBJ2-7, with 7 bases aligning to TRBD1. Germline-derived CDR1 and CDR2 are SGHDT and YYEEEE. The CDR3 runs to 14 residues. V lost 3 bases, J lost 2 bases, and 5 bases stayed unmatched. CDR3: CASSWGGQAYEQYF. CDR3 nucleotide sequence: TGTGCCAGCAGCTGGGGCGGACAGGCCTACGAGCAGTACTTC.

The chain has TRBV2 and TRBJ1-5; no definite D call. Germline V gene data show CDR1 as SNHLY and CDR2 as FYNNEI. V lost 5 bases to trimming and J lost 0 bases, with 8 bases between them. This CDR3 spans 14 amino acids. The DNA of the CDR3 is TGTGCCAGCAGTAAAGGGTATAGCAATCAGCCCCAGCATTTT. Its protein product is CASSKGYSNQPQHF.

The V gene is TRBV25-1, the J gene TRBJ1-1; 7 bases map to TRBD1. The CDR3 consists of 15 residues. Looked up from germline, CDR1 is MGHDK and CDR2 is SYGVNS. The junction had 3 bases not matched to a gene; V was cut back by 0 bases and J by 2 bases. The CDR3 region is CASSEYGQANTEAFF. The CDR3 region has the DNA TGTGCCAGCAGTGAATACGGACAGGCAAACACTGAAGCTTTCTTT.

V is TRBV30 and J is TRBJ2-3, with 7 bases matching TRBD2. CDR3 length: 12 residues. Germline trimming cut 5 bases from V and 2 bases from J; bases unmatched to any gene: 1. CDR1 and CDR2 (germline): GTSNPN, SVGIG (reference sequence). The CDR3 DNA is TGTGCCTGGGGGAGGGACACAGATACGCAGTATTTT. This translates into CAWGRDTDTQYF.

The chain joins TRBV18 to TRBJ2-7; a possible D gene is TRBD1 (6 bases). CDR3 length: 15 amino acids. Germline loops: CDR1 KGHSH, CDR2 LQKENI. V was clipped by 2 bases and J by 6 bases, with 17 bases between them. Written as DNA, the CDR3 is TGTGCCAGCTCACCAACAGGAACAGGGATGGGCGAGCAGTACTTC. It translates to CASSPTGTGMGEQYF.

Only a few counts were recorded for this clone. The chain has TRBV7-8 and TRBJ2-6; possibly TRBD2 for D (6 bases). The germline V gene has CDR1 SGHVS and CDR2 FQNEAQ. The CDR3 runs 20 residues. V was pared by 4 bases and J by 0 bases, with 22 bases between. The CDR3 region has the DNA TGTGCCAGCAGCTACCCCCCCGGAGGGGTCTCGGGCTCTGGGGCCAACGTCCTGACTTTC. Encoded protein: CASSYPPGGVSGSGANVLTF.

The chain recombines TRBV7-3 with TRBJ2-2, with TRBD2 matching 7 bases. Germline V gives CDR1 SGHTA, CDR2 FQGTGA. CDR3 length equals 18 residues. The junction had 13 bases not matched to a gene; V was cut back by 5 bases and J by 1 base. As DNA, the CDR3 is TGTGCCAGCAGCCCCCGCAAAGGTAGCGGGTGGAACACCGGGGAGCTGTTTTTT. Translating it yields CASSPRKGSGWNTGELFF.

The CDR3 protein is CASSTGERYPPQHF. CDR3 DNA: TGTGCCAGCAGTACGGGGGAGAGATATCCGCCCCAGCATTTT. This chain joins TRBV28 and TRBJ1-5, with a possible D match to TRBD1 (5 bases). V shed 5 bases and J shed 9 bases, with 17 bases lying between them. The germline CDR1 and CDR2 sequences are MDHEN and SYDVKM. CDR3 length equals 14 residues.

The chain joins TRBV10-3 to TRBJ1-1; 8 nucleotides agree with TRBD1. This CDR3 has 13 amino acids. With 6 bases clipped from V and 12 bases from J, the junction kept 12 bases outside the gene matches. Germline V CDR1 and CDR2: ENHRY, SYGVKD. This CDR3 is CAIRHWTGLITFF. The CDR3 coding sequence is TGTGCCATCAGGCATTGGACAGGGTTGATAACTTTCTTT.

The rearrangement joins TRBV19 to TRBJ2-3; 7 nucleotides match TRBD2. Per the germline V gene, CDR1 is LNHDA and CDR2 is SQIVND (reference sequence). V trimming: 1 base; J trimming: 1 base; junction bases outside the gene matches: 5. The CDR3 covers 16 residues. CDR3 residues: CASSIVGGSGTDTQYF. In DNA form, the CDR3 reads TGTGCCAGTAGTATAGTGGGAGGGTCGGGCACAGATACGCAGTATTTT.

The genes are TRBV5-6 and TRBJ1-4; TRBD1 aligns across 8 bases. This CDR3 is built from 13 residues. Germline assignment: CDR1 SGHDT and CDR2 YYEEEE. Trimming at V came to 0 bases and at J to 10 bases, leaving 2 bases not matched to a gene. The CDR3 region is CASSLVTGGKLFF. DNA of the CDR3: TGTGCCAGCAGCTTGGTAACAGGGGGAAAACTGTTTTTT. Full variable domain (rest looked up from reference TRBV5-6 and TRBJ1-4): DAGVTQSPTHLIKTRGQQVTLRCSPKSGHDTVSWYQQALGQGPQFIFQYYEEEERQRGNFPDRFSGHQFPNYSSELNVNALLLGDSALYLCASSLVTGGKLFFGSGTQLSVL.

The CDR3 loop reads CASSLRGDTPGDTQYF. CDR3 bases: TGTGCCAGCAGCTTGAGAGGCGACACCCCCGGAGATACGCAGTATTTT. This sequence joins TRBV5-4 and TRBJ2-3; no clear D gene. Germline V gene lookup returns CDR1 SGHNT and CDR2 YYREEE (reference sequence). Deletions cut 1 base from V and 5 bases from J, with 17 bases between. There are 16 residues in the CDR3.

The chain carries TRBV28 and TRBJ1-4, with D uncertain. Trimming pared 6 bases from V and 10 bases from J, leaving 9 bases between. CDR3 length equals 11 residues. The germline V gene has CDR1 MDHEN and CDR2 SYDVKM. The CDR3 bases are TGTGCCAGCAGGGACCACGGAAAACTGTTTTTT. It codes for CASRDHGKLFF. Drawing the rest from reference TRBV28 and TRBJ1-4, the complete variable domain is DVKVTQSSRYLVKRTGEKVFLECVQDMDHENMFWYRQDPGLGLRLIYFSYDVKMKEKGDIPEGYSVSREKKERFSLILESASTNQTSMYLCASRDHGKLFFGSGTQLSVL.

This clone was seen once. The chain carries TRBV29-1 and TRBJ2-1, with D possibly matching TRBD1 (6 bases). Germline CDR1 is SQVTM and CDR2 is ANQGSEA. This CDR3 region has 12 residues. Deletions cut 4 bases from V and 3 bases from J, with 7 bases between. The CDR3 sequence: CSVGDIYNEQFF. In nucleotides, the CDR3 is TGCAGCGTTGGGGACATCTACAATGAGCAGTTCTTC.

This chain connects TRBV4-1 to TRBJ2-3, with 12 bases identical to TRBD2. Germline loops: CDR1 MGHRA, CDR2 YSYEKL. J lost 2 bases, V lost 3 bases, and 12 bases had no gene match. This CDR3 region has 19 residues. CDR3 in amino acids: CASSHRLAGGPLLTDTQYF. Here the CDR3 DNA reads TGCGCCAGCAGCCATCGTCTAGCGGGGGGGCCCCTTCTCACAGATACGCAGTATTTT.

This chain links TRBV9 with TRBJ2-3; 12 nucleotides agree with TRBD2. CDR1 is SGDLS and CDR2 is YYNGEE in the germline V gene. Unmatched junction bases numbered 5, after V lost 2 bases and J lost 1 base. The CDR3 is made up of 17 amino acids. The CDR3 spells CASSVLAGGPGTDTQYF. In nucleotides, the CDR3 is TGTGCCAGCAGCGTTCTAGCGGGGGGGCCGGGCACAGATACGCAGTATTTT. Supplemented by reference TRBV9 and TRBJ2-3, the full variable domain reads DSGVTQTPKHLITATGQRVTLRCSPRSGDLSVYWYQQSLDQGLQFLIQYYNGEERAKGNILERFSAQQFPDLHSELNLSSLELGDSALYFCASSVLAGGPGTDTQYFGPGTRLTVL.

V and J are TRBV18 and TRBJ2-1, with D perhaps TRBD1 (6 bases). CDR1 and CDR2 (germline): KGHSH, LQKENI. The length of the CDR3 is 13 residues. V lost 5 bases to trimming and J lost 4 bases, with 9 bases between them. As DNA, the CDR3 is TGTGCCAGCTCATCACAGGGTTACAATGAGCAGTTCTTC. It is translated as CASSSQGYNEQFF. Looking up the rest from reference TRBV18 and TRBJ2-1 gives the full variable domain: NAGVMQNPRHLVRRRGQEARLRCSPMKGHSHVYWYRQLPEEGLKFMVYLQKENIIDESGMPKERFSAEFPKEGPSILRIQQVVRGDSAAYFCASSSQGYNEQFFGPGTRLTVL.

J is TRBJ2-7 and V is TRBV27, with 10 positions matching TRBD2. V lost 5 bases and J lost 3; bases outside the gene matches: 4. The V gene's germline CDR1 is MNHEY and CDR2 SMNVEV (reference sequence). This CDR3 spans 14 amino acids. In DNA, the CDR3 is TGTGCCAGCAGTCCCAGCGGGAGGGTCTACGAGCAGTACTTC. This gives the protein CASSPSGRVYEQYF.

The CDR3 coding sequence is TGTGCCAGCAGCACGGGGACCCGCTTTAGGCTTGCCAAAAACATTCAGTACTTC. Its translation is CASSTGTRFRLAKNIQYF. The rearrangement joins TRBV7-9 to TRBJ2-4; D may match TRBD1 or TRBD2 (5 bases each). There are 18 residues in the CDR3. Per the germline V gene, CDR1 is SEHNR and CDR2 is FQNEAQ (reference sequence). The germline V and J ends were trimmed by 5 bases and 1 base, with 21 bases remaining between them.

The CDR3 spells CASSWGRSNEKLFF. The DNA of the CDR3 is TGCGCCAGCAGCTGGGGACGCTCTAATGAAAAACTGTTTTTT. The genes are TRBV5-1 and TRBJ1-4; a weak D match, TRBD1 (5 bases). V was clipped by 3 bases and J by 3 bases, with 9 bases between them. CDR1 SGHRS and CDR2 YFSETQ come from the germline V gene. This CDR3 has 14 amino acids. The whole variable domain, filled in from reference TRBV5-1 and TRBJ1-4, reads KAGVTQTPRYLIKTRGQQVTLSCSPISGHRSVSWYQQTPGQGLQFLFEYFSETQRNKGNFPGRFSGRQFSNSRSEMNVSTLELGDSALYLCASSWGRSNEKLFFGSGTQLSVL.

Only one count was recorded for this clone. V is TRBV28 and J is TRBJ1-2, with unresolved D. In germline, CDR1 is MDHEN, CDR2 SYDVKM. Trimming stripped 3 bases from V and 4 bases from J, with 18 bases between. CDR3 length equals 16 residues. The CDR3 here is CASSLEWATRIYGYTF. The CDR3 DNA follows: TGTGCCAGCAGTTTGGAGTGGGCTACACGGATCTATGGCTACACCTTC.

The J gene is TRBJ2-1, the V gene TRBV30; the match to TRBD2 covers 11 bases. Per the germline V gene, CDR1 is GTSNPN and CDR2 is SVGIG (reference sequence). The trim removed 5 bases at V and 8 bases at J, leaving 11 bases unmatched. CDR3 length: 15 residues. DNA for the CDR3: TGTGCCTGGCCGCCCCTAGCGGGGGGCCTCCATGAGCAGTTCTTC. Protein: CAWPPLAGGLHEQFF. The full variable domain, its missing parts supplied by reference TRBV30 and TRBJ2-1, is SQTIHQWPATLVQPVGSPLSLECTVEGTSNPNLYWYRQAAGRGLQLLFYSVGIGQISSEVPQNLSASRPQDRQFILSSKKLLLSDSGFYLCAWPPLAGGLHEQFFGPGTRLTVL.

The chain joins TRBV5-1 to TRBJ2-5; D call uncertain. V was cut by 1 base and J by 3 bases, with 7 bases left in between. The CDR3 extends over 13 amino acids. Germline assignment: CDR1 SGHRS and CDR2 YFSETQ. In DNA form, the CDR3 reads TGCGCCAGCAGCTTGCGAGATAAAGAGACCCAGTACTTC. It translates to CASSLRDKETQYF.

This chain connects TRBV2 to TRBJ1-4, with a possible D match to TRBD1 (5 bases). Per germline, CDR1 SNHLY and CDR2 FYNNEI. The V end lost 10 bases, the J end lost 8 bases, and 20 bases lay between the germline ends. The CDR3 consists of 14 residues. CDR3 coding DNA: TGTGCCACCATGCAACAGGCAGTAGAAGAAAAACTGTTTTTT. Translating it yields CATMQQAVEEKLFF.

This chain links TRBV6-5 with TRBJ2-5; 11 bases map to TRBD2. Germline CDR1 is MNHEY and CDR2 is SVGAGI. The CDR3 covers 16 residues. The trim removed 0 bases at V and 1 base at J, leaving 1 base unmatched. The CDR3 DNA reads TGTGCCAGCAGTTACTCCCTAGCGGGGGGCCAAGAGACCCAGTACTTC. Residues: CASSYSLAGGQETQYF.